This T cell receptor beta chain came from a study of blood T cell repertoires in COVID-19. The wider study: The samples span acute and convalescent COVID-19 from the United States, Italy and Spain.

This clone was counted between two and nine times. Source study methods: Reference gene primer amplification yielded estimated nucleated cell counts. Clones were sequenced by immunoSEQ multiplex PCR, and TCRdb holds only the in-frame ones, with some missing. V, J and clone size were drawn from that table, and D and trimming were deduced from the DNA. The repertoire holds roughly 140,000 clones, with approximately 87% as singletons. V gave up 0 bases and J gave up 8 bases, with 10 bases separating them. The V gene's germline CDR1 is LNHNV and CDR2 YYDKDF (reference sequence). The length of the CDR3 is 13 residues.

The chain recombines TRBV15 with TRBJ1-1, with D hard to call. What was sequenced was peripheral blood. This TCR came from a woman aged 40 to 49 with acute or convalescent COVID-19. The CDR3 is CATSRDGRREAFF. CDR3 sequence (DNA): TGTGCCACCAGCAGAGACGGGCGGAGGGAAGCTTTCTTT.